Listed below are T cell receptor beta chains from one sample, sequenced in a study of shared clonotypes between healthy human individuals. The method was immunoSEQ multiplex PCR; TCRdb's version includes in-frame clones alone and lacks a portion of them. The profile covers nearly 500,000 clones, with around 78% appearing a single time and over 10% taken by the ten largest. Specimen: PBMCs. These receptors were collected from a woman aged 40 to 50 in good health. Some clones in this sample may be carry-over from other donors' samples. CDR3s leave out the opening cysteine and the closing phenylalanine or tryptophan. Each record gives: CDR3 protein, J gene, CDR3 length, clone size, V gene. Clone size is not always given. Where it is, it says once, few, many or a class for expanded clones.

CDR3aa: ASSLVAGGNRNQPQH
j_gene: TRBJ1-5
len: 15
abundance: .
v_gene: TRBV11-2

CDR3aa: ASSPSGNSYNEQF
j_gene: TRBJ2-1
len: 13
abundance: .
v_gene: TRBV7-3

CDR3aa: AWSVLGVGGYT
j_gene: TRBJ1-2
len: 11
abundance: .
v_gene: TRBV30

CDR3aa: ASSRGGTDTQY
j_gene: TRBJ2-3
len: 11
abundance: .
v_gene: TRBV18

CDR3aa: ASTVKIRYEQY
j_gene: .
len: 11
abundance: .
v_gene: TRBV6-6

CDR3aa: ASSITPGRPYEQY
j_gene: TRBJ2-7
len: 13
abundance: .
v_gene: TRBV19

CDR3aa: ASSLAVAGGQGYNEQF
j_gene: TRBJ2-1
len: 16
abundance: .
v_gene: TRBV5-1

CDR3aa: ASSDDRMNTEAF
j_gene: TRBJ1-1
len: 12
abundance: .
v_gene: TRBV6-1

CDR3aa: ASSLLGRDSYEQY
j_gene: TRBJ2-7
len: 13
abundance: .
v_gene: TRBV4-3

CDR3aa: ASSAGTVTNYGYT
j_gene: TRBJ1-2
len: 13
abundance: .
v_gene: TRBV9

CDR3aa: ASSPSMGTGIEAF
j_gene: TRBJ1-1
len: 13
abundance: .
v_gene: TRBV28

CDR3aa: ASSFGTANEKLF
j_gene: TRBJ1-4
len: 12
abundance: .
v_gene: TRBV5-8

CDR3aa: ASSLGLAGETQY
j_gene: TRBJ2-5
len: 12
abundance: .
v_gene: TRBV28

CDR3aa: ASSFPGGGAGELF
j_gene: TRBJ2-2
len: 13
abundance: .
v_gene: TRBV6-6

CDR3aa: SVTTDTGGGQPQH
j_gene: TRBJ1-5
len: 13
abundance: .
v_gene: TRBV29-1

CDR3aa: ASSRRALLGEQF
j_gene: TRBJ2-1
len: 12
abundance: few
v_gene: TRBV7-8

CDR3aa: ASRLTGPNQPQH
j_gene: TRBJ1-5
len: 12
abundance: .
v_gene: TRBV19

CDR3aa: ASSSGSSYNEQF
j_gene: TRBJ2-1
len: 12
abundance: .
v_gene: TRBV27

CDR3aa: ATTGTSGSYEQY
j_gene: TRBJ2-7
len: 12
abundance: few
v_gene: TRBV6-5

CDR3aa: ASSSGLDPGGYT
j_gene: TRBJ1-2
len: 12
abundance: .
v_gene: TRBV5-4

CDR3aa: SGQEHEQF
j_gene: TRBJ2-1
len: 8
abundance: .
v_gene: TRBV29-1

CDR3aa: ATSAWGDYGYT
j_gene: TRBJ1-2
len: 11
abundance: many
v_gene: TRBV15

CDR3aa: ASSSPRLAGTDTQY
j_gene: TRBJ2-3
len: 14
abundance: .
v_gene: TRBV27

CDR3aa: ASSLLDSYEQY
j_gene: TRBJ2-7
len: 11
abundance: once
v_gene: TRBV28

CDR3aa: ASSSQGAASSYEQY
j_gene: TRBJ2-7
len: 14
abundance: .
v_gene: TRBV27

CDR3aa: ASSWGAGATGTEAF
j_gene: TRBJ1-1
len: 14
abundance: .
v_gene: TRBV7-2

CDR3aa: ASSAPGLAGGNEQF
j_gene: TRBJ2-1
len: 14
abundance: .
v_gene: TRBV6-1

CDR3aa: ASSPSTGTGYGYT
j_gene: TRBJ1-2
len: 13
abundance: few
v_gene: TRBV18

CDR3aa: ASSFSRDPSGTGVFEQY
j_gene: TRBJ2-7
len: 17
abundance: .
v_gene: TRBV27

CDR3aa: ASSSNSGRTDTQY
j_gene: TRBJ2-3
len: 13
abundance: .
v_gene: TRBV7-2

CDR3aa: ASTPSEVREQY
j_gene: TRBJ2-7
len: 11
abundance: few
v_gene: TRBV6-1

CDR3aa: ASRGLAGVETQY
j_gene: TRBJ2-5
len: 12
abundance: many
v_gene: TRBV6-1

CDR3aa: ASSPDVLAASYEQY
j_gene: TRBJ2-7
len: 14
abundance: .
v_gene: TRBV7-2

CDR3aa: ASSLAGPTQY
j_gene: TRBJ2-3
len: 10
abundance: once
v_gene: TRBV11-1

CDR3aa: ASSIFSGAGANVLT
j_gene: TRBJ2-6
len: 14
abundance: .
v_gene: TRBV19

CDR3aa: ATHSGRDGYEQF
j_gene: TRBJ2-1
len: 12
abundance: .
v_gene: TRBV10-3

CDR3aa: AWSRTSGRAPNQETQY
j_gene: TRBJ2-5
len: 16
abundance: .
v_gene: TRBV30

CDR3aa: ASSLIPSGRDEQY
j_gene: TRBJ2-7
len: 13
abundance: once
v_gene: TRBV7-2

CDR3aa: ASSIDVRVAGGLQPQH
j_gene: TRBJ1-5
len: 16
abundance: .
v_gene: TRBV19

CDR3aa: ASSATGTGYYEQY
j_gene: TRBJ2-7
len: 13
abundance: .
v_gene: TRBV7-3

CDR3aa: ASRRTGTDYEQY
j_gene: .
len: 12
abundance: .
v_gene: TRBV7-2

CDR3aa: ASSAGSGGYT
j_gene: TRBJ1-2
len: 10
abundance: .
v_gene: TRBV28

CDR3aa: ASSFGEHNEQF
j_gene: TRBJ2-1
len: 11
abundance: .
v_gene: TRBV28